The rows below give T cell receptor beta chains drawn from one sample of a study of blood T cell repertoires in COVID-19. Assay used: immunoSEQ multiplex PCR; TCRdb lists only in-frame clones, some missing. The sample holds 350,000 to 400,000 clones, 90% to 95% seen once. The sample was PBMCs or T cells enriched from blood (not recorded which). The source of these receptors is a woman aged 40 to 50 who had been exposed to COVID-19. The CDR3 runs from the conserved cysteine through the conserved F or W. D genes are given only for firm matches. Only some rows state a clone size, as once, few, many or a class for expanded clones.

D gene	V gene	J gene	clone size	CDR3 DNA	CDR3 protein
-	TRBV21-1	TRBJ1-5	-	TGTGCCAGCGACGGACGGGGTATATCTGGCAATCAGCCCCAGCATTTT	CASDGRGISGNQPQHF
TRBD1	TRBV5-1	TRBJ1-3	-	TGCGCCAGCACCTACGGGACAGCCTCGCCTGGAAACACCATATATTTT	CASTYGTASPGNTIYF
-	TRBV9	TRBJ2-2	-	TGTGCCCCTGCAGATGGCACCGGGGAGCTGTTTTTT	CAPADGTGELFF
TRBD1	TRBV27	TRBJ1-6	-	TGTGCCAGCAGTTTAACGCTGTGGCGTCGGGGACAGTTTAATTCACCCCTCCACTTT	CASSLTLWRRGQFNSPLHF
TRBD1	TRBV5-1	TRBJ2-3	-	TGCGCCAGCAGCTTGGTCACAGGGGGTAGCACAGATACGCAGTATTTT	CASSLVTGGSTDTQYF
-	TRBV2	TRBJ1-6	-	TGTGCCAGCAGTGAAATAGGAGGATCCTATAATTCACCCCTCCACTTT	CASSEIGGSYNSPLHF
TRBD2	TRBV7-6	TRBJ2-7	once	TGTGCCAGCAGCTTAACGACTAGCGGGAGAGGGGAGCAGTACTTC	CASSLTTSGRGEQYF
TRBD1	TRBV29-1	TRBJ1-1	-	TGCAGCGCCCAAATTACGCCGACAGGGGGTTATGACACTGAAGCTTTCTTT	CSAQITPTGGYDTEAFF
TRBD1	TRBV28	TRBJ2-6	-	TGTGCCAGCAACCTAGGGGGCGCGGCTGGGGCCAACGTCCTGACTTTC	CASNLGGAAGANVLTF
-	TRBV6-5	TRBJ1-2	-	TGTGCCAGCAGTTCCATCGGACAGCTCTCTAAAGGCTACACCTTC	CASSSIGQLSKGYTF
-	TRBV7-2	TRBJ1-2	-	TGTGCCAGCAGCTTAACGCCAGGGTCGGGGGAATTCTATGGCTACACCTTC	CASSLTPGSGEFYGYTF
-	TRBV29-1	TRBJ2-7	-	TGCAGCGTTGCGGTGAGCTCCTACGAGCAGTACTTC	CSVAVSSYEQYF
TRBD1	TRBV2	TRBJ1-5	-	TGTGCCAGCGGATACAGGGGCCAGCCCCAGCATTTT	CASGYRGQPQHF
TRBD2	TRBV5-1	TRBJ2-7	-	TGCGCCAGCAGCTTGGTTGGACTAGTCGACGAGCAGTACTTC	CASSLVGLVDEQYF
TRBD1	TRBV19	TRBJ2-1	-	TGTGCCAGTAGTATCACCGGGACAGGGTCCAGTGAGCAGTTCTTC	CASSITGTGSSEQFF
-	TRBV7-2	TRBJ1-2	-	TGTGCCAGCAGCTTAGGGGGCTTCTATGGCTACACCTTC	CASSLGGFYGYTF
-	TRBV6-5	TRBJ1-1	once	TGTGCCAGCATTGGGCTGGGCAGGAAGAACACTGAAGCTTTCTTT	CASIGLGRKNTEAFF
TRBD1	TRBV29-1	TRBJ2-3	-	TGCAGCGCCGCCCCCCGGGACAGGGGGACAGATACGCAGTATTTT	CSAAPRDRGTDTQYF